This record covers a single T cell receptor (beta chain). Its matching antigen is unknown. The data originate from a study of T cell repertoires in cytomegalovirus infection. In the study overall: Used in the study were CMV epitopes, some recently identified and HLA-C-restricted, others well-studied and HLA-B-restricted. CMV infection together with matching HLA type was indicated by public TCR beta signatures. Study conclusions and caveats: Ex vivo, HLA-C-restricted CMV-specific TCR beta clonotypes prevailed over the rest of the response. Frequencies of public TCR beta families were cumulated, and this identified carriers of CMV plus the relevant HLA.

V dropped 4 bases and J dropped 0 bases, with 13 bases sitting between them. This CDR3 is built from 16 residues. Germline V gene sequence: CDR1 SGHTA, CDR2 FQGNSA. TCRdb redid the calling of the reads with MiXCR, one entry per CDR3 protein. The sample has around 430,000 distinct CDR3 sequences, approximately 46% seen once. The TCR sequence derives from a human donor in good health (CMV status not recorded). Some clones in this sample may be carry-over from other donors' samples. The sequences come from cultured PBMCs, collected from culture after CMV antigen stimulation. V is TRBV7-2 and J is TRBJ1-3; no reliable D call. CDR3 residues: CASSSQTGLSGNTIYF. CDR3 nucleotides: TGTGCCAGCAGCTCCCAGACGGGTCTCTCTGGAAACACCATATATTTT.